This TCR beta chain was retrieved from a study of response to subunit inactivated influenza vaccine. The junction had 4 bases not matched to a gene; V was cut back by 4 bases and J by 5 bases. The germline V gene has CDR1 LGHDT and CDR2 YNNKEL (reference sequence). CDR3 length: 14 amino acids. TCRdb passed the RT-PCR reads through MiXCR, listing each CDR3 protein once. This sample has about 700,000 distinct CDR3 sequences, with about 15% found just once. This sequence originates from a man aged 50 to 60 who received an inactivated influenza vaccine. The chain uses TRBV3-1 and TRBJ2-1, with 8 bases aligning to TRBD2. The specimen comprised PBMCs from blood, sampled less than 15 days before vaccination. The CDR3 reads CASSLAGSNNEQFF. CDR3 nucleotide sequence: TGTGCCAGCAGCCTAGCGGGAAGCAACAATGAGCAGTTCTTC.